The clone carrying this T cell receptor beta chain was counted a few times. The CDR3 totals 14 residues. Losses at the gene ends were 6 bases for V and 6 bases for J; bases not matched to a gene: 8. The germline gives CDR1 MNHEY, CDR2 SVGEGT. This sample is part of a study of blood T cells in healthy people across ages. PCR was performed a second time for roughly 7 to 12 cycles using a sample-barcoded 5' primer and a J-beta primer mix. A template-switch adaptor that had 12 random nucleotides put a tag on each cDNA molecule. Using its own MiXCR run on the 5' RACE reads, TCRdb lists one record per CDR3 protein. The sample has 800,000 to 950,000 distinct CDR3 sequences, roughly 29% seen once. The same data also contributed to another study, on T cells of mothers and their children. That paper notes: Added by the second PCR's M1S primer were sample barcodes and 2-4 random nucleotides. No clone of persistent microchimeric T cells was detected.

This rearrangement joins TRBV6-2 or TRBV6-3 to TRBJ1-2, with 9 bases identical to TRBD1. What was sequenced was blood. The TCR was taken from a woman between 40 and 50 years old in good health. The CDR3, as DNA: TGTGCCAGCAGAGCGACAGGGGGTAGGAATGGCTACACCTTC. It codes for CASRATGGRNGYTF.